These T cell receptor beta chains were read from a single sample in a study of shared clonotypes between healthy human individuals. Data came from immunoSEQ multiplex PCR; TCRdb stores just in-frame clones and leaves some out. The data show under 1,100,000 clones, 78% seen once. The specimen sequenced was memory CD4+ T cells from PBMCs. All receptors derive from a man younger than 35 in good health. Some clones in this sample may be carry-over from other donors' samples. Each CDR3 is given without its conserved first and last residue.

V	J	CDR3
TRBV18	TRBJ2-7	ASSLYPYEQY
TRBV19	TRBJ1-2	ARLAGGIHGYT
TRBV7-2	TRBJ2-3	ASSPTGGTDTQY
TRBV6-1	TRBJ1-2	ASIGSGAAYGYT
TRBV28	TRBJ2-3	ASSWGARDTQY
TRBV7-2	TRBJ1-1	ASSFLGQSNTEAF
TRBV11-2	TRBJ2-3	ASSFSTSPRADTQY
TRBV6-6	TRBJ2-6	ATITSGANVLT
TRBV7-9	TRBJ1-4	ASSPWGPNEKLF
TRBV7-2	TRBJ2-7	ASALAGTTGYEQY
TRBV30	TRBJ1-5	AWSVPGTRGQPQH
TRBV28	TRBJ2-7	ASSFYRGQYEQY
TRBV6-6	TRBJ1-5	ASSLGQGNQPQH
TRBV2	TRBJ1-1	ASSRTESNPEAF
TRBV6-6	TRBJ1-2	ASSPDRGRGGYT
TRBV11-2	TRBJ2-7	ASSLTLVETYEQY
TRBV7-3	TRBJ1-3	ASSSTRRMSGNTIY
TRBV30	TRBJ2-1	AWQGLAGVEQF
TRBV7-9	TRBJ2-7	ASSPGSGWSSYEQY
TRBV4-1	TRBJ1-3	ASSQPRVGNTIY
TRBV6-5	TRBJ2-7	ASRPASSDEQY
TRBV5-1	TRBJ1-1	ASSLEARNTEAF
TRBV2	TRBJ1-2	ASKGAPEDYGYT
TRBV27	TRBJ2-3	ASSSAGTSGPARHTQY
TRBV7-9	TRBJ2-7	ASSPIGGGTGIVNEQY
TRBV10-1	TRBJ2-7	ASSESILAGYEQY
TRBV7-2	TRBJ1-5	ASSLLSFSNQPQH
TRBV9	TRBJ1-2	ASSAHTQAGGDYGYT
TRBV28	TRBJ1-2	ASSLRDFGYT
TRBV28	TRBJ2-5	ASSFEGTQY
TRBV27	TRBJ2-7	ASSPRQGARYEQY
TRBV28	TRBJ2-7	ASSLPTTGYEQY
TRBV11-3	TRBJ1-1	ASSPKVQALMTEAF
TRBV9	TRBJ2-7	ASSTGTGTYEQY
TRBV10-3	TRBJ2-7	AISETTPWVGETYEQY
TRBV7-2	TRBJ2-7	ASSQTGAGTYEQY
TRBV18	TRBJ2-1	ASSPLVDAREQF
TRBV7-8	TRBJ2-7	ASSRPRQGSYEQY
TRBV5-4	TRBJ2-7	ASSPRDRPGEQY